The 4 T cell receptor beta chains below all came from one sample that was sequenced in a study of T cells in Graves' hyperthyroidism and ophthalmopathy. Amplification targeted TCR beta CDR3 regions from RNA transcripts. First-round RT-PCR with HTBI primers amplified the TCR CDR3 region. MiXCR, applied by TCRdb to the multiplex PCR reads, yields one record per CDR3 protein. Here the sample spans about 710,000 distinct CDR3 sequences, approximately 16% being singletons. Sequenced input: blood. The receptors derive from a man younger than 30 with Graves' hyperthyroidism.

The chain carries TRBV6-1 and TRBJ2-7; TRBD2 agrees at 12 bases. Germline loops: CDR1 MNHNS, CDR2 SASEGT. This CDR3 contains 15 residues. V gave up 0 bases and J gave up 4 bases; unmatched junction bases: 1. CDR3 coding DNA: TGTGCCAGCAGTGAAGCCGGGACTAGCGGGTACGAGCAGTACTTC. Amino acid sequence: CASSEAGTSGYEQYF.

V and J are TRBV7-3 and TRBJ2-6; D may correspond to TRBD1 or TRBD2 (5 bases each). Germline V gives CDR1 SGHTA, CDR2 FQGTGA. The CDR3 totals 15 residues. V lost 5 bases and J 0 bases, leaving 8 bases between the germline ends. The CDR3 here is CASSGGVSGANVLTF. CDR3 coding DNA: TGTGCCAGCAGCGGGGGTGTCTCTGGGGCCAACGTCCTGACTTTC.

This clonotype occurred many times. The V and J genes are TRBV7-9 and TRBJ2-2, with D hard to call. CDR3 length: 14 amino acids. V dropped 1 base and J dropped 5 bases, with 8 bases sitting between them. Germline V gives CDR1 SEHNR, CDR2 FQNEAQ (reference sequence). DNA of the CDR3: TGTGCCAGCAGCTTAGGGACGTCGACCGGGGAGCTGTTTTTT. As protein: CASSLGTSTGELFF.

J is TRBJ2-2 and V is TRBV7-9, with TRBD2 matching over 9 bases. CDR3 length: 17 residues. Trimming at V came to 7 bases and at J to 0 bases, leaving 9 bases not matched to a gene. Germline V gives CDR1 SEHNR, CDR2 FQNEAQ (reference sequence). The CDR3 spells CASTLTSGQTNTGELFF. In nucleotides, the CDR3 is TGTGCCAGCACCTTGACTAGCGGTCAAACGAACACCGGGGAGCTGTTTTTT.